The sequence of this TCR beta chain was determined in a study listed by TCRdb under 2016. This clonotype was seen a few times. The antigen this receptor binds is unknown. Base qualities are not at hand, and no much larger clone is one base apart. Receptor amplification or capture employed RT-PCR. TCRdb names Illumina MiSeq as the instrument used. Using fastp at Q25 and MiXCR, TCRdb reprocessed the public reads and kept productive beta chains. Records with the same CDR3 protein are collapsed into one entry carrying the most frequent genes and DNA. Within this sample are about 700,000 distinct CDR3 sequences, with 11% to 15% of them counted one time only. The ten largest clones add up to just over 3.5% of the sample. According to the germline V gene, CDR1 reads SGHTA and CDR2 reads FQGNSA. The V end loses 1 base and the J end loses 4 bases, and a stretch of 13 bases separates them. From cysteine to phenylalanine, the CDR3 is 15 amino acids long. Left in the record is the CDR3 DNA by itself, 45 bases read in frame from the first base.

The sequence came from a female donor in good health, serving as a healthy control. The specimen was memory CD4+ T cells from blood. The receptor chain draws on TRBV7-2 and TRBJ1-2; D gene: possibly TRBD1, on 6 matching bases. The bases read TGTGCCAGCAGCTTAGATGGATCAGGGGTCTATGGCTACACCTTC. It translates as CASSLDGSGVYGYTF.